Following are 25 T cell receptor beta chains from one sample sequenced in a study of T-cell memory formation after mild COVID-19. TCRdb re-called the 5' RACE reads through MiXCR, storing one row per CDR3 protein. Of 270,000 or so distinct CDR3 sequences in the sample, roughly 18% are singletons; the top ten hold around 23%. The specimen sequenced was PBMCs or a T cell subset sorted from them (not recorded which). The receptors here all came from a man aged 18 to 29 who had mild COVID-19 (a few samples of this study predate the infection). Cell type and time point are not known.

V and J are TRBV2 and TRBJ2-1; D might be TRBD2 (5 bases). CDR3 length: 17 residues. The germline V gene encodes CDR1 SNHLY and CDR2 FYNNEI. Trimming pared 6 bases from V and 4 bases from J, leaving 22 bases between. CDR3 sequence (DNA): TGTGCCAGCAGCGATCTGGAGGCGTCAAAACGTTACAATGAGCAGTTCTTC. It translates to CASSDLEASKRYNEQFF.

The rearrangement uses TRBV4-3 and TRBJ2-7; no definite D call. The V gene lost 1 base and the J gene lost 4 bases, with 5 bases spanning the gap. Looked up from germline, CDR1 is LGHNA and CDR2 is YSLEER. The length of the CDR3 is 12 residues. In nucleotides, the CDR3 is TGCGCCAGCAGCCAAGCCGGGTACGAGCAGTACTTC. It yields the protein CASSQAGYEQYF.

This clonotype appeared a few times. The rearrangement links TRBV15 to TRBJ2-1, with D perhaps matching TRBD1 (5 bases). CDR3 length: 12 residues. Germline CDR1 and CDR2: LNHNV and YYDKDF (reference sequence). With 2 bases removed from V and 8 bases from J, the gap between germline ends came to 7 bases. This chain's CDR3 is CATSRPGHEQFF. CDR3 nucleotides: TGTGCCACCAGCAGACCAGGGCATGAGCAGTTCTTC.

This clonotype was observed a handful of times. The chain uses TRBV28 and TRBJ1-5, with 9 bases fitting TRBD1. V gave up 0 bases and J gave up 0 bases; unmatched junction bases: 0. The CDR3 totals 16 residues. Germline V gene data show CDR1 as MDHEN and CDR2 as SYDVKM. The DNA for the CDR3 is TGTGCCAGCAGTTTATGGGGACAGGGTAGCAATCAGCCCCAGCATTTT. This translates into CASSLWGQGSNQPQHF. Supplemented by reference TRBV28 and TRBJ1-5, the full variable domain reads DVKVTQSSRYLVKRTGEKVFLECVQDMDHENMFWYRQDPGLGLRLIYFSYDVKMKEKGDIPEGYSVSREKKERFSLILESASTNQTSMYLCASSLWGQGSNQPQHFGDGTRLSIL.

The chain carries TRBV12-3 or TRBV12-4 and TRBJ2-1; TRBD1 agrees at 7 bases. The length of the CDR3 is 15 residues. Trimming at V came to 6 bases and at J to 5 bases, leaving 10 bases not matched to a gene. CDR3: CASRRDSHWDNEQFF. CDR3 coding DNA: TGTGCCAGCAGGAGGGACAGCCATTGGGACAATGAGCAGTTCTTC.

This clonotype came up a few times. The genes are TRBV20-1 and TRBJ2-3; D is uncertain. This CDR3 is built from 14 residues. Germline V lookup: CDR1 DFQATT, CDR2 SNEGSKA (reference sequence). V was pared by 3 bases and J by 0 bases, with 10 bases between. CDR3 nucleotide sequence: TGCAGTGCTAGGAGATTCTCTAGCACAGATACGCAGTATTTT. Translating gives CSARRFSSTDTQYF.

V and J are TRBV7-2 and TRBJ2-5, with D possibly matching TRBD2 (6 bases). Germline CDR1 and CDR2: SGHTA and FQGNSA. The germline V and J ends were trimmed by 4 bases and 1 base, with 10 bases remaining between them. This CDR3 has 14 residues. DNA of the CDR3: TGTGCCAGCAGCTGGAGGGGTTCCCAAGAGACCCAGTACTTC. Protein sequence: CASSWRGSQETQYF. Supplemented by reference TRBV7-2 and TRBJ2-5, the full variable domain reads GAGVSQSPSNKVTEKGKDVELRCDPISGHTALYWYRQSLGQGLEFLIYFQGNSAPDKSGLPSDRFSAERTGGSVSTLTIQRTQQEDSAVYLCASSWRGSQETQYFGPGTRLLVL.

The chain couples TRBV9 to TRBJ2-1, with 14 bases fitting TRBD2. Germline V lookup: CDR1 SGDLS, CDR2 YYNGEE. J gave up 8 bases and V 3 bases, and 7 bases lay outside the gene matches. CDR3 length: 16 residues. The CDR3 is CASSGGWGLAGDEQFF. In DNA form, the CDR3 reads TGTGCCAGCAGCGGCGGGTGGGGACTAGCGGGGGATGAGCAGTTCTTC.

The chain combines TRBV20-1 with TRBJ1-2; TRBD1 is a possible D gene (5 bases). Germline V lookup: CDR1 DFQATT, CDR2 SNEGSKA (reference sequence). V gave up 1 base and J gave up 3 bases, with 12 bases separating them. The CDR3 has 14 amino acids. The CDR3 DNA reads as TGCAGTGCTAGAGGAGTTGGGGCTCACTATGGCTACACCTTC. This codes for CSARGVGAHYGYTF.

V is TRBV30 and J is TRBJ1-2, with D perhaps matching TRBD1 (5 bases). Germline lookup yields CDR1 GTSNPN and CDR2 SVGIG (reference sequence). Trimming shortened V by 0 bases and J by 7 bases, and 12 bases separated the two germline ends. The CDR3 spans 13 residues. The DNA for the CDR3 is TGTGCCTGGAGTGTTGGGGGGATTAGTGGCTACACCTTC. This gives the protein CAWSVGGISGYTF.

There are a few counts of this clonotype. The V and J genes are TRBV12-3 or TRBV12-4 and TRBJ1-1; maybe TRBD1 (6 bases). Trimming took 3 bases from V and 7 from J, leaving 12 bases between them. This CDR3 has 13 amino acids. CDR3 nucleotide sequence: TGTGCCAGCAGTTTTGAACAGGGCGGTGAAGCTTTCTTT. Encoded protein: CASSFEQGGEAFF.

The V call is TRBV29-1, the J call TRBJ1-1, with D perhaps TRBD1 (6 bases). The CDR3 is 13 residues long. The V and J ends lost 7 bases and 5 bases respectively, with 17 bases between them. CDR1 is SQVTM, CDR2 ANQGSEA, per germline. CDR3 bases: TGCAGCGCTATGGGACACCTGCGGACTGAAGCTTTCTTT. This translates into CSAMGHLRTEAFF. The entire variable domain, with the rest obtained from reference TRBV29-1 and TRBJ1-1, is as follows: SAVISQKPSRDICQRGTSLTIQCQVDSQVTMMFWYRQQPGQSLTLIATANQGSEATYESGFVIDKFPISRPNLTFSTLTVSNMSPEDSSIYLCSAMGHLRTEAFFGQGTRLTVV.

The J gene is TRBJ2-7, the V gene TRBV18; D is ambiguous. V was cut by 3 bases and J by 0 bases, with 12 bases left in between. The CDR3 length is 15 residues. Germline V gene lookup returns CDR1 KGHSH and CDR2 LQKENI. The CDR3 region is CASSPSLGGSYEQYV. Here the CDR3 DNA reads TGTGCCAGCTCACCGTCCCTGGGTGGCTCCTACGAGCAGTACGTC.

Many counts were recorded for this clonotype. This rearrangement joins TRBV28 to TRBJ2-5; D unclear. Germline CDR1 is MDHEN and CDR2 is SYDVKM. Trimming took 5 bases from V and 5 from J, leaving 9 bases between them. This CDR3 has 12 residues. CDR3 coding DNA: TGTGCCAGCAGTCGAGGAACCGAGACCCAGTACTTC. It translates to CASSRGTETQYF.

This clonotype was seen a handful of times. The V call is TRBV7-9, the J call TRBJ1-5; no clear D. The germline V and J ends were trimmed by 8 bases and 5 bases, with 10 bases remaining between them. CDR1 is SEHNR and CDR2 is FQNEAQ in the germline V gene (reference sequence). This CDR3 comprises 12 residues. The CDR3 bases are TGTGCCAGCGCGTTGGCGGATCAGCCCCAGCATTTT. It codes for CASALADQPQHF.

Ten or more counts support this clonotype. V gene TRBV5-1 combines with J gene TRBJ2-3; tentatively, D is TRBD1 (5 bases). This CDR3 has 15 amino acids. V dropped 5 bases and J dropped 0 bases, with 13 bases sitting between them. CDR1 is SGHRS, CDR2 YFSETQ, per germline. The CDR3 protein is CASRAVDKSTDTQYF. CDR3 nucleotides: TGCGCCAGCAGGGCTGTGGACAAAAGCACAGATACGCAGTATTTT. The full variable domain, its missing parts supplied by reference TRBV5-1 and TRBJ2-3, is KAGVTQTPRYLIKTRGQQVTLSCSPISGHRSVSWYQQTPGQGLQFLFEYFSETQRNKGNFPGRFSGRQFSNSRSEMNVSTLELGDSALYLCASRAVDKSTDTQYFGPGTRLTVL.

V gene TRBV20-1 combines with J gene TRBJ2-3; either TRBD1 or TRBD2 may fit D (6 bases each). Looked up from germline, CDR1 is DFQATT and CDR2 is SNEGSKA (reference sequence). This CDR3 spans 16 amino acids. Trimming shortened V by 6 bases and J by 0 bases, and 19 bases separated the two germline ends. The DNA of the CDR3 is TGCAGTGCCCCCATGGGGGGCAGTTGGAGCACAGATACGCAGTATTTT. It encodes CSAPMGGSWSTDTQYF.

This clonotype was found a few times. The chain carries TRBV20-1 and TRBJ2-3, with D possibly matching TRBD1 (7 bases). Trimming took off 5 bases at V and 6 bases at J, with 21 bases between the two ends. Per germline, CDR1 DFQATT and CDR2 SNEGSKA (reference sequence). The CDR3 spans 15 residues. The CDR3 DNA reads as TGCAGTGCTCAGGCCAGGGGGGAAGGGGCGGATACGCAGTATTTT. Protein product: CSAQARGEGADTQYF.

V and J are TRBV15 and TRBJ1-4, with 9 bases fitting TRBD1. V lost 3 bases and J lost 6; bases outside the gene matches: 8. The CDR3 extends over 16 amino acids. Germline V gene sequence: CDR1 LNHNV, CDR2 YYDKDF (reference sequence). DNA of the CDR3: TGTGCCACCAGCAGGTTACCGGGACAGGGTGATGAAAAACTGTTTTTT. Translating it yields CATSRLPGQGDEKLFF.

A single count supports this clonotype. V gene TRBV6-5 combines with J gene TRBJ2-1; 8 nucleotides line up with TRBD1. Germline CDR1 is MNHEY and CDR2 is SVGAGI. The length of the CDR3 is 11 residues. The trim removed 2 bases at V and 14 bases at J, leaving 2 bases unmatched. CDR3 bases: TGTGCCAGCAGTTACCTGGGACAGGAGTTCTTC. Protein: CASSYLGQEFF.

On this clonotype: A much more abundant neighbour one base away suggests this may be a read error. The V gene is TRBV11-3, the J gene TRBJ2-7, with D possibly being TRBD2 (5 bases). The V end was cut by 5 bases, the J end by 13 bases, with 18 bases between. Germline V gene data show CDR1 as SGHNT and CDR2 as YENEEA. The length of the CDR3 is 12 residues. The CDR3 sequence is CASSHYGGALYF. CDR3 DNA: TGTGCCAGCAGCCACTACGGAGGCGCGTTATACTTC.

This clonotype was counted between two and nine times. The chain is built from TRBV6-5 and TRBJ2-5; 12 bases align to TRBD2. The CDR3 runs to 16 residues. From germline, CDR1 is MNHEY and CDR2 SVGAGI. V lost 2 bases and J lost 3; bases outside the gene matches: 4. CDR3 coding DNA: TGTGCCAGCAGTTACGGCCTAGCGGGGGGGAAAGAGACCCAGTACTTC. Protein: CASSYGLAGGKETQYF.

This chain uses TRBV7-3 with TRBJ1-4; tentative D call: TRBD1 (5 bases). Germline V gives CDR1 SGHTA, CDR2 FQGTGA. This CDR3 is 13 amino acids long. Deletions cut 8 bases from V and 7 bases from J, with 14 bases between. The CDR3 protein is CASAGTDGEKLFF. The CDR3 DNA is TGTGCCAGCGCCGGGACCGATGGTGAAAAACTGTTTTTT.

This clonotype was counted a few times. V is TRBV6-6 and J is TRBJ2-5; TRBD1 or TRBD2 may be the D gene (6 bases each). Per germline, CDR1 MNHNY and CDR2 SVGAGI (reference sequence). V lost 7 bases to trimming and J lost 5 bases, with 14 bases between them. The CDR3 contains 13 residues. CDR3 nucleotides: TGTGCCAGCAACGTACAGGGACTTGAGACCCAGTACTTC. As protein: CASNVQGLETQYF.

This chain joins TRBV20-1 and TRBJ1-1, with D possibly TRBD1 on 6 matching bases. V shed 3 bases and J shed 2 bases, with 10 bases lying between them. CDR3 length: 13 amino acids. Germline V gene sequence: CDR1 DFQATT, CDR2 SNEGSKA (reference sequence). The CDR3 spells CSASRQANTEAFF. The CDR3 bases are TGCAGTGCTAGCAGACAGGCCAACACTGAAGCTTTCTTT.